This is a list of T cell receptor beta chains from one sample in a study of OX40 agonist ivuxolimab in advanced cancers. The protocol was immunoSEQ multiplex PCR, while the TCRdb copy is restricted to in-frame clones and leaves out a portion. The sample carries fewer than 40,000 clones, roughly 80% recorded once. Sequenced here: CD4+ or CD8+ T cells sorted from blood, sampled in a trial of the OX40 agonist ivuxolimab. These receptors all stem from an adult with an advanced solid tumor such as melanoma, head and neck, liver or kidney cancer. CDR3s include the opening cysteine and the closing phenylalanine or tryptophan. The order of the fields is clone size, V gene, J gene, D gene, CDR3 DNA, CDR3 protein. The D gene is left open where the match is weak. Rows may omit the clone size; those that give it use once, few, many or a size class.

few	TRBV18	TRBJ1-1	-	TGTGCCAGCTCACCACAAGAGACACAGGGCGGCACTGAAGCTTTCTTT	CASSPQETQGGTEAFF
-	TRBV19	TRBJ1-5	-	TGTGCCAGTAGCGCCGGTGCGGGGAGGGATAGCAATCAGCCCCAGCATTTT	CASSAGAGRDSNQPQHF
-	TRBV5-6	TRBJ2-3	TRBD2	TGTGCCAGCAGCTTGATAGATGGACTAGCGGGAACGGATACGCAGTATTTT	CASSLIDGLAGTDTQYF
once	TRBV21-1	TRBJ1-5	-	TGTGCCAGCAGCAAACGCGTAGCATTTAGCAATCAGCCCCAGCATTTT	CASSKRVAFSNQPQHF
-	TRBV5-1	TRBJ2-5	TRBD1	TGCGCCAGCAGCCGCACCTACAGGGGCTCGGTGGACCAGTACTTC	CASSRTYRGSVDQYF
few	TRBV5-1	TRBJ2-5	TRBD2	TGCGCCAGCAGCCCTAGCGGGAGGCTCGGCGGGGAGACCCAGTACTTC	CASSPSGRLGGETQYF
once	TRBV11-2	TRBJ2-5	-	TGTGCCAGCAGCTTAGTTTGGGCCGAGACCCAGTACTTC	CASSLVWAETQYF
-	TRBV4-3	TRBJ1-2	-	TGCGCCAGCAGCCAAGAATCGGGTACTAACTATGGCTACACCTTC	CASSQESGTNYGYTF
once	TRBV10-3	TRBJ2-1	-	TGTGCCATCAGTGAGCGGCAGGGCGAAGGAGAGCAGTTCTTC	CAISERQGEGEQFF
-	TRBV7-9	TRBJ2-6	-	TGTGCCAGCAGCGGACAGTTCTCTGGGGCCAACGTCCTGACTTTC	CASSGQFSGANVLTF
once	TRBV2	TRBJ1-1	-	TGTGCCAGCAGTGAAGAGATTTTAGGCCAGGCCGCTGAAGCTTTCTTT	CASSEEILGQAAEAFF
-	TRBV4-1	TRBJ2-7	TRBD1	TGCGCCAGCAGCCAAGACCATGCCTGGACAGGGACATACGAGCAGTACTTC	CASSQDHAWTGTYEQYF
-	TRBV6-6	TRBJ1-1	-	TGTGCCAGCAGTTACTCGGATTTACGGATTGGGGCTTTCTTT	CASSYSDLRIGAFF
-	TRBV5-1	TRBJ2-7	-	TGCGCCAGCAGCTCTAATGGTGGACAGAACGAGCAGTACTTC	CASSSNGGQNEQYF
-	TRBV28	TRBJ1-2	TRBD1	TGTGCCAGCAGTGGCCGGGACAGGGGGTATGGCTACACCTTC	CASSGRDRGYGYTF
once	TRBV2	TRBJ2-1	TRBD2	TGTGCCAGCAGTGATCTGGGACTAGCGGGAGTCAATGAGCAGTTCTTC	CASSDLGLAGVNEQFF
-	TRBV28	TRBJ2-7	-	TGTGCCACCGAGGGGGGCTACGAGCAGTACTTC	CATEGGYEQYF
-	TRBV28	TRBJ2-7	-	TGTGCCAGCAGTCCACAAAAGCGGGTTAACTCCTACGAGCAGTACTTC	CASSPQKRVNSYEQYF
-	TRBV10-3	TRBJ1-4	-	TGTGCCATCAGTGACGTTCGACAGTCAACTAATGAAAAACTGTTTTTT	CAISDVRQSTNEKLFF
-	TRBV27	TRBJ2-1	TRBD2	TGTGCCAGCAGCCTTGCCGAGCGGGAGGGGCCCCCCACCGACGAGCAGTTCTTC	CASSLAEREGPPTDEQFF
-	TRBV6-5	TRBJ1-4	TRBD1	TGTGCCAGCAGTTACTCCGGGACAGGGGACGAAAAACTGTTTTTT	CASSYSGTGDEKLFF
-	TRBV28	TRBJ1-5	TRBD1	TGTGCCAGCAAGTTTGAGGGGGCAGGGGCTAGCAATCAGCCCCAGCATTTT	CASKFEGAGASNQPQHF
-	TRBV5-1	TRBJ2-7	TRBD1	TGCGCCAGCAGTTCCTGGACAGGGAATTACGAGCAGTACTTC	CASSSWTGNYEQYF
-	TRBV7-2	TRBJ1-5	-	TGTGCCAGCAGCTTCCGAAGCAATCAGCCCCAGCATTTT	CASSFRSNQPQHF
-	TRBV7-7	TRBJ2-3	-	TGTGCTAGCAGCTTAGGGGGGAGTTCAGATACGCAGTATTTT	CASSLGGSSDTQYF
-	TRBV2	TRBJ1-2	-	TGTGCCAGCAGTCTGGGACCTAACTATGGCTACACCTTC	CASSLGPNYGYTF